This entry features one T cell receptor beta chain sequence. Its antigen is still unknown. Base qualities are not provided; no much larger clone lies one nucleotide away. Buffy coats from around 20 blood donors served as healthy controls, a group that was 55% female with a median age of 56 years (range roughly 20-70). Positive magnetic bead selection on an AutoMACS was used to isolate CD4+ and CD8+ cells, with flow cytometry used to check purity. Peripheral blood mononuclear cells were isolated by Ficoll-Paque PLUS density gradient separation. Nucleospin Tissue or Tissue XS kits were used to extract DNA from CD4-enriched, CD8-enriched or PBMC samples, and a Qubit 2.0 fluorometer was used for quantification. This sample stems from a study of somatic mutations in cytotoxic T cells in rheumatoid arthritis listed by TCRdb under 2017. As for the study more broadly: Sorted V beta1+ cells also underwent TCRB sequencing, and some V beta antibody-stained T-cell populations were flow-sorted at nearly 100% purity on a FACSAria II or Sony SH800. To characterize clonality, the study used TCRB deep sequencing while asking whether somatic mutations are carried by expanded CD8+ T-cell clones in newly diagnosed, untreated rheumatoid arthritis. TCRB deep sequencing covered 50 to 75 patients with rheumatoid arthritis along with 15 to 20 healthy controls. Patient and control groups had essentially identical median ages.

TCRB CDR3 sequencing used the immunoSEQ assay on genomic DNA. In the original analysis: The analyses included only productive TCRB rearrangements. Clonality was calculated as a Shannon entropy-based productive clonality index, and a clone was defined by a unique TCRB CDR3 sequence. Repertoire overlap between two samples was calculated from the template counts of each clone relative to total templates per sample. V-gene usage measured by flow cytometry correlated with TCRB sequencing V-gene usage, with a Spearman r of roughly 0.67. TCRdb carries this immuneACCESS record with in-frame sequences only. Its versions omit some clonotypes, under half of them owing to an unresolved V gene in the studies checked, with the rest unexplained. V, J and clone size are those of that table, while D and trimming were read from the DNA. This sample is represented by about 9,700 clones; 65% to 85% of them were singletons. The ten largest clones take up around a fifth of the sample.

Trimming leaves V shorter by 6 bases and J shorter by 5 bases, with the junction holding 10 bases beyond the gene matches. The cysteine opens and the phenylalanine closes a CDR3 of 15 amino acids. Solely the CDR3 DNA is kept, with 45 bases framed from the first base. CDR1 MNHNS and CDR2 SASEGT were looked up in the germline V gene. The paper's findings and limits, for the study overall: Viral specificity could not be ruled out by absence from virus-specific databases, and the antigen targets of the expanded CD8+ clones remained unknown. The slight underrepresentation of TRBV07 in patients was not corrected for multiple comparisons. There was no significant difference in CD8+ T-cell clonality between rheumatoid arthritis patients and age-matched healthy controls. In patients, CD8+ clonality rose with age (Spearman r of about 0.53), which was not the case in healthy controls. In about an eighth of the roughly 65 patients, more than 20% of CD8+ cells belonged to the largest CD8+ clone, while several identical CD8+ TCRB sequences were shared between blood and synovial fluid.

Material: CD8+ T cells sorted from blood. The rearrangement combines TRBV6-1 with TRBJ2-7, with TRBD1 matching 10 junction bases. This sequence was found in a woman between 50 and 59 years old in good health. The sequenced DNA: TGTGCCAGCAGCCGGGACAGGGGAGGGGTTAACGAGCAGTACTTC. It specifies CASSRDRGGVNEQYF.